These 10 T cell receptor beta chains came from one sample sequenced in a study of radiation and T cells in renal cell carcinoma. Assay used: immunoSEQ multiplex PCR; TCRdb lists only in-frame clones, some missing. The profile covers about 150,000 clones, with roughly 89% appearing a single time and 10% to 15% taken by the ten largest. Noted time point: blood 2 weeks post-SBRT. Stated treatment: 15 Gy SBRT to primary tumor, nephrectomy 4 weeks later. The specimen was blood, collected from a patient whose treatment included radiotherapy and nephrectomy. These receptors originate from a woman in her 50s with renal cell carcinoma.

This chain joins TRBV25-1 and TRBJ1-6, with D possibly TRBD1 on 6 matching bases. There are 15 residues in the CDR3. Germline CDR1 reads MGHDK; CDR2 reads SYGVNS. V shed 6 bases and J shed 7 bases, with 16 bases lying between them. CDR3 protein: CASSLGGYRNSPLHF. CDR3 nucleotide sequence: TGTGCCAGCAGCCTAGGGGGGTACCGAAATTCACCCCTCCACTTT.

This chain uses TRBV5-1 with TRBJ2-2; the match to TRBD2 covers 13 bases. The CDR3 is 17 amino acids. The V gene's germline CDR1 is SGHRS and CDR2 YFSETQ. Trimming took 3 bases from V and 4 from J; bases not matched to a gene: 6. DNA of the CDR3: TGCGCCAGCAGCTCTGGGGGACTAGCGGGGAGCACCGGGGAGCTGTTTTTT. Amino acids: CASSSGGLAGSTGELFF. Combining the CDR3 with reference TRBV5-1 and TRBJ2-2 gives the whole variable domain KAGVTQTPRYLIKTRGQQVTLSCSPISGHRSVSWYQQTPGQGLQFLFEYFSETQRNKGNFPGRFSGRQFSNSRSEMNVSTLELGDSALYLCASSSGGLAGSTGELFFGEGSRLTVL.

This clone was seen only a few times. The chain joins TRBV10-3 to TRBJ2-3; D uncertain. V lost 0 bases and J 5 bases, leaving 9 bases between the germline ends. CDR3 length: 14 amino acids. Germline CDR1 and CDR2: ENHRY and SYGVKD. CDR3 nucleotides: TGTGCCATCAGTGAGTCGAGGCTGGTAGATACGCAGTATTTT. This gives the protein CAISESRLVDTQYF.

The chain recombines TRBV7-2 with TRBJ1-4; TRBD1 matches at 9 bases. Germline lookup yields CDR1 SGHTA and CDR2 FQGNSA. The CDR3 sequence is 15 residues long. Trimming cost V 5 bases and J 7 bases; bases outside gene matches: 8. In DNA, the CDR3 is TGTGCCAGCAGCAAACAGGGGGCAGCGGTTGAAAAACTGTTTTTT. The encoded protein is CASSKQGAAVEKLFF.

The chain links TRBV9 to TRBJ2-5, with D unresolved. The CDR3 consists of 15 residues. V was shortened by 4 bases and J by 5 bases, with 18 bases between the two germline ends. The germline V gene has CDR1 SGDLS and CDR2 YYNGEE. CDR3 residues: CASSTQSQFGETQYF. CDR3 DNA: TGTGCCAGCAGCACACAATCCCAGTTCGGGGAGACCCAGTACTTC.

The V call is TRBV19, the J call TRBJ1-6; no reliable D call. Trimming shortened V by 5 bases and J by 2 bases, and 1 base separated the two germline ends. The CDR3 totals 12 residues. Germline CDR1 LNHDA, CDR2 SQIVND (reference sequence). The CDR3 region has the DNA TGTGCCAGTAGTGCCTATAATTCACCCCTCCACTTT. Translated, it gives CASSAYNSPLHF.

The chain employs TRBV5-5 and TRBJ1-1; no clear D. Germline V CDR1 and CDR2: SGHKS, YYEKEE (reference sequence). V dropped 0 bases and J dropped 3 bases, with 6 bases sitting between them. The CDR3 runs 13 residues. The DNA of the CDR3 is TGTGCCAGCAGCTTGGGGACCGACACTGAAGCTTTCTTT. Translated, it gives CASSLGTDTEAFF.

The chain employs TRBV5-1 and TRBJ2-5; D not resolved. The CDR3 covers 15 residues. The germline V gene encodes CDR1 SGHRS and CDR2 YFSETQ. V lost 4 bases and J 5 bases, leaving 18 bases between the germline ends. CDR3 coding DNA: TGCGCCAGCAGCCCCACCGAGAGGCGTGCGGAGACCCAGTACTTC. Amino acids: CASSPTERRAETQYF.

The gene calls are TRBV6-1 and TRBJ2-1; the D gene is possibly TRBD2 (5 bases). The CDR3 runs to 13 residues. Trimming left V 6 bases short and J 7 bases short, with 13 bases between. Germline V gene sequence: CDR1 MNHNS, CDR2 SASEGT. The CDR3 nucleotides are TGTGCCAGCAGAGCTACGCCGGGGAATGAGCAGTTCTTC. This translates into CASRATPGNEQFF.

The chain is built from TRBV6-5 and TRBJ2-3; D gene uncertain. V lost 6 bases to trimming and J lost 1 base, with 11 bases between them. CDR1 and CDR2 (germline): MNHEY, SVGAGI. This CDR3 has 14 residues. CDR3 coding DNA: TGTGCCAGCAGCCCTTTTGGCGGCACAGATACGCAGTATTTT. Translated: CASSPFGGTDTQYF.